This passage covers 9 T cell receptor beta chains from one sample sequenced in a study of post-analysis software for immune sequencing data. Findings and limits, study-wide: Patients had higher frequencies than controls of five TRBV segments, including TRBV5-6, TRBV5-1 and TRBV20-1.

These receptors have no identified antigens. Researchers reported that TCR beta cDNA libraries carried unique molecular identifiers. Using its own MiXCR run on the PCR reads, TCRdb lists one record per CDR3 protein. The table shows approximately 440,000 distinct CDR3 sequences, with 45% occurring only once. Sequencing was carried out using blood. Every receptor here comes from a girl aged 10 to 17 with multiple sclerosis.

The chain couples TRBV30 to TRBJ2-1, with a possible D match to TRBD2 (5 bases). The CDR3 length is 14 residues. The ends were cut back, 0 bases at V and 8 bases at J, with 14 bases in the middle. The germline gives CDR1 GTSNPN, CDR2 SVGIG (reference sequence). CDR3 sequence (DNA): TGTGCCTGGAGTGTACGGCTAGCTACCCATGAGCAGTTCTTC. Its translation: CAWSVRLATHEQFF.

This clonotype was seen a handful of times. The CDR3 nucleotides read TGCAGTGCTAGAGATGAGGGACAGGTCTATGGCTACACCTTC. Translated, it gives CSARDEGQVYGYTF. The rearrangement uses TRBV20-1 and TRBJ1-2; 8 bases fit TRBD1. CDR3 size: 14 residues. Germline V gene sequence: CDR1 DFQATT, CDR2 SNEGSKA (reference sequence). J was trimmed by 4 bases and V by 0 bases; bases with no gene match: 4.

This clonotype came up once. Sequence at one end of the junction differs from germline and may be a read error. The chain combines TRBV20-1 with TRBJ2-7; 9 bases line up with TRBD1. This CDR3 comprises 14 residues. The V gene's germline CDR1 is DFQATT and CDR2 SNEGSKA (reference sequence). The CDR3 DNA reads TGCAATGCTCCCGGACAGGGGCCCTCCTACGAGCAGTACTTC. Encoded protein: CNAPGQGPSYEQYF.

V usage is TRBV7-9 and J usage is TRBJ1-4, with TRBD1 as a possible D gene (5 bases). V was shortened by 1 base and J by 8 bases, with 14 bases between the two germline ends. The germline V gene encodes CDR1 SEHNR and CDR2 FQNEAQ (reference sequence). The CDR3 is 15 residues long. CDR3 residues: CASSLVEGRGEKLFF. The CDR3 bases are TGTGCCAGCAGCTTAGTTGAGGGACGTGGCGAAAAACTGTTTTTT.

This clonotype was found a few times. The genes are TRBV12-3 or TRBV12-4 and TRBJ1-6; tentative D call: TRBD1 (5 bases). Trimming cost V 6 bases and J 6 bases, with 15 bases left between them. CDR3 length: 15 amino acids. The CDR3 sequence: CASSGDGTANSPLHF. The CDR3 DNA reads TGTGCCAGCAGCGGTGACGGGACGGCTAATTCACCCCTCCACTTT.

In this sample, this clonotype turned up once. The CDR3 nucleotides are TGCGCCAGCGGCTCCGGGAGCGCCCAAGAGACCCAGTACTTC. This gives the protein CASGSGSAQETQYF. The rearrangement links TRBV5-1 to TRBJ2-5; perhaps TRBD2 as D (6 bases). The CDR3 spans 14 residues. The V gene lost 7 bases and the J gene lost 1 base, with 14 bases spanning the gap. Germline CDR1 is SGHRS and CDR2 is YFSETQ.

The CDR3 here is CASSRGLAGGSDTQYF. The CDR3 nucleotides read TGTGCCAGCAGCAGGGGACTAGCGGGAGGATCTGATACGCAGTATTTT. The V gene is TRBV7-3, the J gene TRBJ2-3; TRBD2 matches 15 bases. Losses at the gene ends were 5 bases for V and 6 bases for J; bases not matched to a gene: 6. This CDR3 is built from 16 residues. Germline CDR1 SGHTA, CDR2 FQGTGA.

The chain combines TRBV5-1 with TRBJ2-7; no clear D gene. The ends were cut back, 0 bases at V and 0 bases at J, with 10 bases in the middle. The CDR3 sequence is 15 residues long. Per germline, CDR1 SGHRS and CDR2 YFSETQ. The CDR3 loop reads CASSLVPEISYEQYF. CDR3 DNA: TGCGCCAGCAGCTTGGTTCCAGAGATCTCCTACGAGCAGTACTTC.

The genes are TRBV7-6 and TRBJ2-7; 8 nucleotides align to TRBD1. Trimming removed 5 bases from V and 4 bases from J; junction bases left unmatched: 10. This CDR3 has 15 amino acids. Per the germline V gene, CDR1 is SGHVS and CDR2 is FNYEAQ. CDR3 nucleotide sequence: TGTGCCAGCAGCGATGAGGACAGGGCGCCATACGAGCAGTACTTC. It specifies CASSDEDRAPYEQYF.